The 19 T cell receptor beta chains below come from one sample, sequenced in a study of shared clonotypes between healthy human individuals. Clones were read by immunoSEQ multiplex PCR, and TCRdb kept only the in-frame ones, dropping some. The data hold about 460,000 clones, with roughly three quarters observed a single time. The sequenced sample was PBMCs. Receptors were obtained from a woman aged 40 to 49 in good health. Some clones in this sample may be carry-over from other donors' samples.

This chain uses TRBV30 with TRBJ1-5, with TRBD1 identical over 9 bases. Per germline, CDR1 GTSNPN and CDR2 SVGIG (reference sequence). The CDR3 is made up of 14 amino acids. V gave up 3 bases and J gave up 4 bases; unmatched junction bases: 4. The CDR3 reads CAWSGTGPNQPQHF. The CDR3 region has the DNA TGTGCCTGGAGCGGGACAGGGCCAAATCAGCCCCAGCATTTT.

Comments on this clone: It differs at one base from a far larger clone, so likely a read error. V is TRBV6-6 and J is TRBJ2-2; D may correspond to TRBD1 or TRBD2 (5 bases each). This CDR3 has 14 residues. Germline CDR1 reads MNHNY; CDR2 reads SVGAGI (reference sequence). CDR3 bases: TGTGCCAGCAGGTCAGGGACGGACACCGGGGAGCTGCTTTTT. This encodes CASRSGTDTGELLF.

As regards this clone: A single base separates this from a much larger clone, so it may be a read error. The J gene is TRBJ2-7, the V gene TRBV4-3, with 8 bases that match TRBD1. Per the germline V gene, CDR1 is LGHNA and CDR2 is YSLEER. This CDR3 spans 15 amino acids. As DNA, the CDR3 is TGCGCCGGCAGCCAAGATCCCAGGGGGCCCTACGAGCAGTACTTC. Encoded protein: CAGSQDPRGPYEQYF.

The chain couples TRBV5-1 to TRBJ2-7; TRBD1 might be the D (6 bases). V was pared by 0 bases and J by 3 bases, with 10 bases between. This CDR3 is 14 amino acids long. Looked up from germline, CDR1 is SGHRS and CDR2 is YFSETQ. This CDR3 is CASSLGQAHYEQYF. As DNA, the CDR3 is TGCGCCAGCAGCTTGGGACAGGCTCACTACGAGCAGTACTTC.

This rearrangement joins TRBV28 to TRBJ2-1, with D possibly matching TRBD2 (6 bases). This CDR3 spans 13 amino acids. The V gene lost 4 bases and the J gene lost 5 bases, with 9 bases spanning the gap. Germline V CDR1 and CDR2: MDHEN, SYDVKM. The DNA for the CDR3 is TGTGCCAGCAGTTCCGGCGGGAACAATGAGCAGTTCTTC. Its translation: CASSSGGNNEQFF.

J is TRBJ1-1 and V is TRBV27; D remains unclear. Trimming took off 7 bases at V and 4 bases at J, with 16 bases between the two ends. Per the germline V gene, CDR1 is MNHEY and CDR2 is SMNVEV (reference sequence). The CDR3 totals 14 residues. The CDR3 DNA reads TGTGCCAGCACCCGTAAGTCGGGGTTCACTGAAGCTTTCTTT. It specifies CASTRKSGFTEAFF.

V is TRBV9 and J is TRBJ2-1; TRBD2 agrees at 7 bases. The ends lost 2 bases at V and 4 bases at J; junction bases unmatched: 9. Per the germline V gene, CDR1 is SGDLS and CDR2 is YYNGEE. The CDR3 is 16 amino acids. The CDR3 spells CASSVLSSGKYNEQFF. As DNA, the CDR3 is TGTGCCAGCAGCGTTCTCTCTAGCGGAAAGTACAATGAGCAGTTCTTC.

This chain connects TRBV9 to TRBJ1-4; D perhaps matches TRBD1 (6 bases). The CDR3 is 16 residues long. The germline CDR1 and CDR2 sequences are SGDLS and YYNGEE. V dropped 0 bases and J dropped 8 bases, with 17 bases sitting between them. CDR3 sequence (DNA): TGTGCCAGCAGCGTAGGGGACACCTATTCACGCGAAAAACTGTTTTTT. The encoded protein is CASSVGDTYSREKLFF.

The chain's CDR3 is CASSLVLTYEQYF. The CDR3 DNA reads as TGTGCCAGCAGCTTGGTACTAACCTACGAGCAGTACTTC. The rearrangement links TRBV7-2 to TRBJ2-7, with D uncertain. Germline assignment: CDR1 SGHTA and CDR2 FQGNSA. CDR3 size: 13 residues. Trimming pared 3 bases from V and 2 bases from J, leaving 8 bases between.

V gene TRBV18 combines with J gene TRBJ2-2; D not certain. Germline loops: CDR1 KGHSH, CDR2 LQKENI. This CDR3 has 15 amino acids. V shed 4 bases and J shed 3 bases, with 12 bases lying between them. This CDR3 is CASSRVGTDTGELFF. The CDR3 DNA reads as TGTGCCAGCTCACGGGTGGGAACGGACACCGGGGAGCTGTTTTTT.

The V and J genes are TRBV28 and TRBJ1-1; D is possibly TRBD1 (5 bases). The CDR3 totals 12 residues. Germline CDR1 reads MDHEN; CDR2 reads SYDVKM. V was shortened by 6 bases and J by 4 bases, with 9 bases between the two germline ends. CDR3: CASSRGSTEAFF. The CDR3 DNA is TGTGCCAGCAGCCGGGGGAGCACTGAAGCTTTCTTT.

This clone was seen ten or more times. The chain's CDR3 is CASSNPSGRVADTQYF. The CDR3 bases are TGTGCCAGTAGTAACCCTAGCGGGAGGGTGGCAGATACGCAGTATTTT. The J gene is TRBJ2-3, the V gene TRBV19, with 12 bases fitting TRBD2. Losses at the gene ends were 4 bases for V and 4 bases for J; bases not matched to a gene: 6. Germline CDR1 LNHDA, CDR2 SQIVND (reference sequence). The length of the CDR3 is 16 residues.

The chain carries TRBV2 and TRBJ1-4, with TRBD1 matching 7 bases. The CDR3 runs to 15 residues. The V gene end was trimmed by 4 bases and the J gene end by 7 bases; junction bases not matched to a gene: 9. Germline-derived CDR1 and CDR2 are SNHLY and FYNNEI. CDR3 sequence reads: CASSGETGRGEKLFF. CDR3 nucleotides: TGTGCCAGCAGTGGAGAGACAGGGAGGGGTGAAAAACTGTTTTTT.

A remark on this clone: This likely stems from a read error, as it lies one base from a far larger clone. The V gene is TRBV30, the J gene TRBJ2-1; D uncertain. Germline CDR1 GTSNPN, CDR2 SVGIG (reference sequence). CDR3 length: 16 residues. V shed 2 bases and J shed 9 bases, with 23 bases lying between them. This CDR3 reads CAWSSDTGRGRVEQFF. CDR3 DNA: TGTGCCTGGAGTAGTGACACTGGGCGAGGAAGAGTTGAGCAGTTCTTC.

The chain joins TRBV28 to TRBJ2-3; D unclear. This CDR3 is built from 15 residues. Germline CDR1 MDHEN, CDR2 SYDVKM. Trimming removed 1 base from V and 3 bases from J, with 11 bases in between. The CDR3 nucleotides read TGTGCCAGCAGTTTATCCGCGACATATACAGATACGCAGTATTTT. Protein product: CASSLSATYTDTQYF.

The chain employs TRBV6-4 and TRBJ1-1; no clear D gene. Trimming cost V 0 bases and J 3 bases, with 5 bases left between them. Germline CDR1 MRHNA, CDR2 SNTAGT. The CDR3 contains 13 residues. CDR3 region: CASSDSPYTEAFF. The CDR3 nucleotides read TGTGCCAGCAGTGACTCCCCCTACACTGAAGCTTTCTTT.

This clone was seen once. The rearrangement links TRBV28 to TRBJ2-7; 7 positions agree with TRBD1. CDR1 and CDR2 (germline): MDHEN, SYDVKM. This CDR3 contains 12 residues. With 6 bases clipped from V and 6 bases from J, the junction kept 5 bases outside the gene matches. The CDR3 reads CASSLGTVEQYF. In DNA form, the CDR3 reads TGTGCCAGCAGCTTGGGGACAGTCGAGCAGTACTTC.

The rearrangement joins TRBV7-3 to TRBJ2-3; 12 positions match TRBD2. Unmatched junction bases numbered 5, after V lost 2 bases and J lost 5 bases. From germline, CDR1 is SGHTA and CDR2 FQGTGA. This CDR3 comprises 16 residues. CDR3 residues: CASSLASGRALDTQYF. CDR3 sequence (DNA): TGTGCCAGCAGCTTAGCTAGCGGGAGGGCCTTAGATACGCAGTATTTT.

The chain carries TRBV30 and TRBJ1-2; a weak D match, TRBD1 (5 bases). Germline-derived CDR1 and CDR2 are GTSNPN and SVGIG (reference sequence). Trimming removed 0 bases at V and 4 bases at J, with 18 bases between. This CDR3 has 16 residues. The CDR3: CAWSVLVEGAGYGYTF. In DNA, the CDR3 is TGTGCCTGGAGTGTACTTGTGGAAGGGGCCGGCTATGGCTACACCTTC.